This T cell receptor beta chain was observed in a study of identical twins. Study results and limitations: Twin-shared out-of-frame alpha sequences showed excess low generation probability.

TCRdb re-derived calls from the 5' RACE reads in MiXCR, one entry per CDR3 protein. The sample records approximately 700,000 distinct CDR3 sequences, 18% being singletons. On this clonotype: Its antigen is undetermined.

The same data also went into a second study, on T cells expressing NK-cell markers. Per that paper: Researchers got TCR beta repertoires out of sorted CD3+CD56+NKG2C+, CD3+CD56+NKG2C- and CD3+CD56-NKG2C+ T cells.

Sequencing was performed on PBMCs. The receptor was isolated from a young woman in good health.

CDR3 protein: CSARDRRGSNQPQHF. The CDR3 coding sequence is TGCAGTGCTAGAGATCGAAGAGGGAGCAATCAGCCCCAGCATTTT. This rearrangement joins TRBV20-1 to TRBJ1-5; D remains ambiguous. Germline CDR1 reads DFQATT; CDR2 reads SNEGSKA (reference sequence). Trimming cost V 0 bases and J 1 base, with 10 bases left between them. CDR3 size: 15 residues.